This T cell receptor (beta chain) was recovered during a study of T cell changes during pregnancy in multiple sclerosis. TCRdb's table, derived via immunoSEQ multiplex PCR, lists solely in-frame clones and lacks some. The sample includes around 100,000 clones, almost 95% seen only once; the top ten take 0.7% to 0.9%. Looked up from germline, CDR1 is LNHDA and CDR2 is SQIVND (reference sequence). The CDR3 runs to 14 residues. Trimming took 6 bases from V and 3 from J, leaving 15 bases between them. In its sample, this clone was seen once. This rearrangement joins TRBV19 to TRBJ2-7; D not resolved. Material: peripheral blood, obtained before pregnancy. This clonotype was sampled from a female donor with multiple sclerosis, enrolled in a pregnancy study. CDR3 bases: TGTGCCAGTAGCCCTTTCGGAGCTATCTACGAGCAGTACTTC. Its translation is CASSPFGAIYEQYF.